The present entry profiles one T cell receptor beta chain with its context. The CDR3 contains 12 residues. V was shortened by 6 bases and J by 0 bases, with 6 bases between the two germline ends. The V gene's germline CDR1 is KGHSH and CDR2 LQKENI. Assay used: immunoSEQ multiplex PCR; TCRdb lists only in-frame clones, some missing. The table lists some 200,000 clones, around 80% of them singletons. This sample was included in a study of blood T cell repertoires in COVID-19. The sample was peripheral blood. The V and J genes are TRBV18 and TRBJ2-7; no reliable D call. The sequence was obtained from a human donor with acute or convalescent COVID-19. The donor label of this sample is uncertain. Here the CDR3 DNA reads TGTGCCAGCTCCCTCAGCTCCTACGAGCAGTACTTC. It translates to CASSLSSYEQYF.